Each of the 4 T cell receptor beta chains below was sequenced from the same sample in a study of metastatic and nonmetastatic thyroid tumors. With MiXCR, TCRdb called clones anew from the PCR reads. The sample yields about 10,000 clones, roughly 30% seen once. Among the patients, none had received any treatment before thyroid surgery. Material: tumor tissue. These receptors all stem from a female donor with papillary thyroid cancer or a benign thyroid nodule (not recorded which). Some clones in this sample may be carry-over from other donors' samples.

This clone was seen a handful of times. The chain is built from TRBV12-3 or TRBV12-4 and TRBJ2-5; perhaps TRBD2 as D (5 bases). The V gene lost 6 bases and the J gene lost 4 bases, with 15 bases spanning the gap. The CDR3 extends over 14 amino acids. The CDR3: CASSLMGVGETQYF. DNA for the CDR3: TGTGCCAGCAGCTTAATGGGAGTAGGAGAGACCCAGTACTTC.

The chain recombines TRBV11-1 with TRBJ2-1; TRBD2 aligns across 14 bases. From germline, CDR1 is SGHAT and CDR2 FQDESV (reference sequence). This CDR3 spans 15 amino acids. Germline trimming cut 4 bases from V and 8 bases from J; bases unmatched to any gene: 4. The CDR3 loop reads CASSSGLAGADEQFF. The CDR3 DNA reads as TGTGCCAGCAGCTCGGGACTAGCGGGAGCGGATGAGCAGTTCTTC.

The V gene is TRBV7-2, the J gene TRBJ1-6; D ambiguous. Germline V gene data show CDR1 as SGHTA and CDR2 as FQGNSA. V was cut by 4 bases and J by 10 bases, with 14 bases left in between. The CDR3 covers 14 residues. This CDR3 reads CASSSMTGLSPLHF. CDR3 bases: TGTGCCAGCAGCTCGATGACGGGATTGTCACCCCTCCACTTT.

This clone appeared a few times. V is TRBV28 and J is TRBJ2-6; the D is unclear. Germline V gene data show CDR1 as MDHEN and CDR2 as SYDVKM. The V gene lost 6 bases and the J gene lost 1 base, with 10 bases spanning the gap. The CDR3 runs 15 residues. The CDR3: CASSRGLSGANVLTF. The CDR3 DNA reads as TGTGCCAGCAGCCGAGGCCTATCTGGGGCCAACGTCCTGACTTTC.